These T cell receptor beta chains were read from a single sample in a study of beta chain features in type 1 diabetes. Method: immunoSEQ multiplex PCR; TCRdb's copy keeps in-frame clones and lacks some. This table has 38,000 or so clones, around 64% appearing once. Sequenced sample: Tregs from blood. The source of these receptors is a young woman in good health. Each CDR3 is given with its conserved first and last residue. D genes are given only for firm matches. Clone size appears in some rows only: once, few, many, or a class for an expanded clone.

DNA	CDR3	size	V	J	D
TGTGCCAGCAGGAGGACAGGGTTTAGCAATCAGCCCCAGCATTTT	CASRRTGFSNQPQHF	.	TRBV28	TRBJ1-5	TRBD1
TGTGCCAGCAGCCCCAATTTCCGCAGGGGGCTCGACGAGCAGTACTTC	CASSPNFRRGLDEQYF	.	TRBV14	TRBJ2-7	TRBD1
TGTGCCAGCAGCTTGAGCTGGAGGGCCTCTGGGGCCAACGTCCTGACTTTC	CASSLSWRASGANVLTF	.	TRBV5-6	TRBJ2-6	.
TGTGCCAGCAGTCCGATCGACAGGGGTGGCAATCAGCCCCAGCATTTT	CASSPIDRGGNQPQHF	few	TRBV6-6	TRBJ1-5	TRBD1
TGTGCCAGCAGCCCCGGGACTAGCGGGACGGTCGGCTACGAGCAGTACTTC	CASSPGTSGTVGYEQYF	.	TRBV7-9	TRBJ2-7	TRBD2
TGTGCCAGCAGCCAAGAGGAGACAGGGTCCCCTCATGGCTACACCTTC	CASSQEETGSPHGYTF	.	TRBV14	TRBJ1-2	TRBD1
TGTGCCAGCAGTGCGCGCCGGGACAGCTCCTACGAGCAGTACTTC	CASSARRDSSYEQYF	.	TRBV27	TRBJ2-7	TRBD1
TGTGCCAGCAGCTTGGCGGGAGTGGCAGATACGCAGTATTTT	CASSLAGVADTQYF	.	TRBV5-4	TRBJ2-3	.
TGTGCCAGCAGTTTATGGTCAGGGGACCGTCGCGAGCAGTACTTC	CASSLWSGDRREQYF	.	TRBV28	TRBJ2-7	.
TGTGCCAGCAGCATTGGGGGCGGGAGGGCCCTCCCATACAATGAGCAGTTCTTC	CASSIGGGRALPYNEQFF	.	TRBV7-8	TRBJ2-1	TRBD2
TGCAGCGTTGGGCGGGGGGCAGACGAGCAGTACTTC	CSVGRGADEQYF	few	TRBV29-1	TRBJ2-7	TRBD2
TGTGCCAGTAGTATCGCCGGGATGGGCAATCAGCCCCAGCATTTT	CASSIAGMGNQPQHF	few	TRBV19	TRBJ1-5	.
TGTGCCAGCAGCCCCGCGGTCGGAGAGACCCAGTACTTC	CASSPAVGETQYF	.	TRBV9	TRBJ2-5	.
TGTGCCAGCAGCACTCGACTAGCGGGTCTGACAGATACGCAGTATTTT	CASSTRLAGLTDTQYF	few	TRBV7-9	TRBJ2-3	TRBD2
TGTGCCAGCAGCCAGGGGGACACTGAAGCTTTCTTT	CASSQGDTEAFF	few	TRBV6-5	TRBJ1-1	TRBD1
TGCGCCAGCAGCGGGGGGGGCTCGGGTCACATCGGCTCCTACGAGCAGTACTTC	CASSGGGSGHIGSYEQYF	.	TRBV5-1	TRBJ2-7	.
TGTGCCAGCTCACCGGGACAAAGCTCCTACGAGCAGTACTTC	CASSPGQSSYEQYF	.	TRBV18	TRBJ2-7	.
TGTGCCAGCAGTGCTAGAACTAGCGGGAGTCACAATGAGCAGTTCTTC	CASSARTSGSHNEQFF	.	TRBV25-1	TRBJ2-1	TRBD2
TGTGCCAGCAGCTGGAAAGCGGGAGGAGCCGCAGATACGCAGTATTTT	CASSWKAGGAADTQYF	.	TRBV7-2	TRBJ2-3	TRBD2
TGTGCCAGCAGCCCCTGGACAGGGCCCGAGACCCAGTACTTC	CASSPWTGPETQYF	.	TRBV5-5	TRBJ2-5	TRBD1
TGTGCCAGCAGCTCTCCGGGACAGGGATACACCGGGGAGCTGTTTTTT	CASSSPGQGYTGELFF	few	TRBV11-2	TRBJ2-2	TRBD1
TGTGCCAGCAGCCGATCCCGGGACAGGGGGCAGAGGGTCTATGGCTACACCTTC	CASSRSRDRGQRVYGYTF	.	TRBV14	TRBJ1-2	TRBD1
TGTGCCAGCAGGGACAGTTCAGAAGGTGAGCAGTTCTTC	CASRDSSEGEQFF	.	TRBV7-8	TRBJ2-1	.
TGTGCCAGCTCACGAACCGGACTAGACACAGATACGCAGTATTTT	CASSRTGLDTDTQYF	.	TRBV18	TRBJ2-3	TRBD2
TGTGCCAGCAGCTTAGCGTACGGGACACGTGAAGCTTTCTTT	CASSLAYGTREAFF	.	TRBV7-2	TRBJ1-1	.
TGTGCCAGCAGCTCCGAAAAGACTAGCGGGAGGGCCGGGGAGCTGTTTTTT	CASSSEKTSGRAGELFF	few	TRBV7-2	TRBJ2-2	TRBD2
TGCGCCAGCAGCCGTACTAGAGGAGAGACCCAGTACTTC	CASSRTRGETQYF	.	TRBV4-3	TRBJ2-5	.
TGTGCCAGCTCACGGCAGGGGCAAGAGACCCAGTACTTC	CASSRQGQETQYF	few	TRBV18	TRBJ2-5	.
TGTGCCAGCAGTCGACACCTCTCCTACAATGAGCAGTTCTTC	CASSRHLSYNEQFF	few	TRBV6-5	TRBJ2-1	.
TGTGCCAGCGTCCCGGGACAGGGGTATCGAGGCGAGCAGTACTTC	CASVPGQGYRGEQYF	few	TRBV28	TRBJ2-7	TRBD1
TGTGCCAGCAGCTTGGGAGGGACAGGGGGCCAGCAGCCCCAGCATTTT	CASSLGGTGGQQPQHF	.	TRBV5-5	TRBJ1-5	TRBD1
TGTGCCAGCAGTTTGAGCTACCTCGCGGCCAACGAGCAGTACTTC	CASSLSYLAANEQYF	.	TRBV27	TRBJ2-7	.
TGTGCCAGCAGCTTAGGACTAGCGGGAGGATCAGATACGCAGTATTTT	CASSLGLAGGSDTQYF	once	TRBV7-2	TRBJ2-3	TRBD2
TGTGCCAGCAGCCCCCGGACAGGGCTAGATACGCAGTATTTT	CASSPRTGLDTQYF	.	TRBV7-2	TRBJ2-3	TRBD1
TGTGCCAGCAGCTTAGGGACTAGCGACCCCTTTGAGCAGTTCTTC	CASSLGTSDPFEQFF	once	TRBV11-1	TRBJ2-1	TRBD2
TGTGCCAGCAGCCACTCCACAGGGTTTCGCGAGCAGTACTTC	CASSHSTGFREQYF	.	TRBV6-6	TRBJ2-7	.
TGTGCCAGCAGCCCGGGGGGGGATCTAGGGGGTGAGCAGTTCTTC	CASSPGGDLGGEQFF	.	TRBV4-2	TRBJ2-1	TRBD2
TGTGCCAGCAGCTTAGCTTACGGGCAGTACTTC	CASSLAYGQYF	.	TRBV7-8	TRBJ2-7	.
TGTGCCAGCAGTAAGACAGGGGGCCTCGGGACCCAGTACTTC	CASSKTGGLGTQYF	.	TRBV6-5	TRBJ2-5	TRBD1
TGTGCCAGCTCACCTGGGCAAAATAGCAATCAGCCCCAGCATTTT	CASSPGQNSNQPQHF	.	TRBV18	TRBJ1-5	.
TGCGCCAGCAGCCCAGGACAGGGGGCCAATGAGCAGTTCTTC	CASSPGQGANEQFF	few	TRBV5-1	TRBJ2-1	TRBD1
TGCAGCGTTGCCCGGGACATTGGCACTGAAGCTTTCTTT	CSVARDIGTEAFF	.	TRBV29-1	TRBJ1-1	.
TGCAGCGCCAACCAGGGGAGCGGAAACACCATATATTTT	CSANQGSGNTIYF	.	TRBV29-1	TRBJ1-3	.
TGTGCCAGCAGTCCGGACAGAGGGAGCTCTGGGGCCAACGTCCTGACTTTC	CASSPDRGSSGANVLTF	.	TRBV27	TRBJ2-6	.
TGTGCCAGCTCACGGGGGAGCGGGAGAAGCGGAGAGACCCAGTACTTC	CASSRGSGRSGETQYF	.	TRBV18	TRBJ2-5	TRBD2
TGTGCCAGCAGCTCCAAAAGGACTAGCGGGAGTGACGAGCAGTACTTC	CASSSKRTSGSDEQYF	.	TRBV11-2	TRBJ2-7	TRBD2
TGTGCCAGCAGCATGGGACTAGCGGCATACAATGAGCAGTTCTTC	CASSMGLAAYNEQFF	few	TRBV7-2	TRBJ2-1	TRBD2
TGTGCCAGCAGTCCCCCCGGGGGGTATACAGACCCATCCTACAATGAGCAGTTCTTC	CASSPPGGYTDPSYNEQFF	once	TRBV11-3	TRBJ2-1	TRBD2
TGTGCCACCAACAGAGGACAGGGAGGCTATGGCTACACCTTC	CATNRGQGGYGYTF	few	TRBV15	TRBJ1-2	TRBD1
TGTGCCAGCAGTGCACGAGGAGTGTCTCGGGGTGAGCAGTTCTTC	CASSARGVSRGEQFF	.	TRBV28	TRBJ2-1	.
TGTGCCAGCCAGGGGACCGCGGAGACCCAGTACTTC	CASQGTAETQYF	.	TRBV6-6	TRBJ2-5	.
TGTGCCAGCAGCCCCGGGACACCCTTCTACGAGCAGTACTTC	CASSPGTPFYEQYF	.	TRBV14	TRBJ2-7	.
TGTGCCAGCAGCTTAAGGGGGGCGGGAGGGACAGATACGCAGTATTTT	CASSLRGAGGTDTQYF	.	TRBV7-2	TRBJ2-3	TRBD2
TGTGCCAGCTCAACTACCGGGACTAGTACCCACGAGCAGTACTTC	CASSTTGTSTHEQYF	.	TRBV18	TRBJ2-7	TRBD2
TGCAGTACAGGGACAGTCTCTGATGGGGTCTTT	CSTGTVSDGVF	once	TRBV20-1	TRBJ1-1	TRBD1
TGCGCCAGCAGCTTGGCCGTGGCTAGCGGAGAGGGCGAGCAGTTCTTC	CASSLAVASGEGEQFF	few	TRBV5-1	TRBJ2-1	TRBD2
TGCGCCAGCAGCGCTACTAGCGGGAGTTCCTACAATGAGCAGTTCTTC	CASSATSGSSYNEQFF	.	TRBV5-1	TRBJ2-1	TRBD2
TGTGCCAGTACCGGTCGGGGAGGACCCTACGAGCAGTACTTC	CASTGRGGPYEQYF	.	TRBV19	TRBJ2-7	.